These 5 T cell receptor beta chains were all obtained from the same sample, sequenced in a study of untreated major depressive disorder. TCRdb's copy holds only in-frame clones and misses some; the assay was immunoSEQ multiplex PCR. The table lists approximately 20,000 clones, over 75% of them singletons. Sequencing was done on a sample of CD4+ T cells from PBMCs. Every receptor here comes from a woman in her thirties in good health.

V usage is TRBV7-6 and J usage is TRBJ2-3; possibly TRBD2 for D (5 bases). There are 16 residues in the CDR3. Trimming removed 3 bases at V and 0 bases at J, with 13 bases between. Germline values: CDR1 SGHVS, CDR2 FNYEAQ. CDR3 DNA: TGTGCCAGCAGCTTCGCCGCGTCGGGGAGCACAGATACGCAGTATTTT. Translated: CASSFAASGSTDTQYF.

The chain links TRBV9 to TRBJ1-3; no clear D. Germline loops: CDR1 SGDLS, CDR2 YYNGEE. V lost 0 bases and J lost 0, with 4 bases in between. The CDR3 covers 14 residues. CDR3 protein: CASSVGSSGNTIYF. The CDR3 region has the DNA TGTGCCAGCAGCGTAGGTAGCTCTGGAAACACCATATATTTT.

V is TRBV28 and J is TRBJ1-2, with TRBD1 identical over 11 bases. V lost 5 bases, J lost 1 base, and 9 bases stayed unmatched. The CDR3 extends over 17 amino acids. Per the germline V gene, CDR1 is MDHEN and CDR2 is SYDVKM. The CDR3 region has the DNA TGTGCCAGCAGTACGCGGACAGGGGGCACTGATAACTATGGCTACACCTTC. It specifies CASSTRTGGTDNYGYTF.

The chain couples TRBV5-6 to TRBJ1-1; 9 nucleotides line up with TRBD1. The junction had 10 bases not matched to a gene; V was cut back by 5 bases and J by 5 bases. The germline gives CDR1 SGHDT, CDR2 YYEEEE. The CDR3 covers 15 residues. The chain's CDR3 is CASSSTGGRGTEAFF. The CDR3 nucleotides are TGTGCCAGCAGTTCCACAGGGGGCCGGGGTACTGAAGCTTTCTTT.

The V gene is TRBV29-1, the J gene TRBJ1-1; 9 bases are shared with TRBD1. CDR1 SQVTM and CDR2 ANQGSEA come from the germline V gene. CDR3 size: 13 residues. V lost 4 bases, J lost 1 base, and 1 base stayed unmatched. In DNA, the CDR3 is TGCAGCGTTGGGGGACAGGGGAACACTGAAGCTTTCTTT. Encoded protein: CSVGGQGNTEAFF.